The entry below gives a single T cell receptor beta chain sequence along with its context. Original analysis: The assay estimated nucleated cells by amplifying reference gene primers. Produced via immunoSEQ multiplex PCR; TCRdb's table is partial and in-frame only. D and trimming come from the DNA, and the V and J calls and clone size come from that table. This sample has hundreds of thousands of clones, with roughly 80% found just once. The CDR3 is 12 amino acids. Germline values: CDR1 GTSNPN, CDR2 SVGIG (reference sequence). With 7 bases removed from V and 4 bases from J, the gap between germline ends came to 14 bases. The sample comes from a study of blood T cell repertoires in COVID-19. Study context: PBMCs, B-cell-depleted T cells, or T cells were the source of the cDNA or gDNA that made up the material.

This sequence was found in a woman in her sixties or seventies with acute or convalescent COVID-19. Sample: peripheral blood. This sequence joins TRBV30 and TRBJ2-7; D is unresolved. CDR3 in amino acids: CALTTSDYEQYF. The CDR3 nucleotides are TGTGCCTTGACAACATCAGATTACGAGCAGTACTTC.